This T cell receptor beta chain was documented in a study of response to subunit inactivated influenza vaccine. TCRdb passed the RT-PCR reads through MiXCR, listing each CDR3 protein once. The data show about 240,000 distinct CDR3 sequences, 12% seen once. Study-wide points: Few new T cells, the authors suggested, are recruited by each seasonal influenza vaccination.

V lost 3 bases to trimming and J lost 4 bases; unmatched junction nucleotides: 4. This CDR3 region has 15 residues. In its sample, this clonotype was seen a few times. Its antigen is not identified. Sequenced here: non-naive T cells sorted from PBMCs, sampled 14 to 15 days before vaccination. This chain uses TRBV12-3 or TRBV12-4 with TRBJ2-2; 8 nucleotides agree with TRBD2. The receptor comes from a man aged 45 to 65 who received an inactivated influenza vaccine. The CDR3, as DNA: TGTGCCAGCAGTTTCGCGGGAGGAGGCACCGGGGAGCTGTTTTTT. This sequence encodes CASSFAGGGTGELFF.